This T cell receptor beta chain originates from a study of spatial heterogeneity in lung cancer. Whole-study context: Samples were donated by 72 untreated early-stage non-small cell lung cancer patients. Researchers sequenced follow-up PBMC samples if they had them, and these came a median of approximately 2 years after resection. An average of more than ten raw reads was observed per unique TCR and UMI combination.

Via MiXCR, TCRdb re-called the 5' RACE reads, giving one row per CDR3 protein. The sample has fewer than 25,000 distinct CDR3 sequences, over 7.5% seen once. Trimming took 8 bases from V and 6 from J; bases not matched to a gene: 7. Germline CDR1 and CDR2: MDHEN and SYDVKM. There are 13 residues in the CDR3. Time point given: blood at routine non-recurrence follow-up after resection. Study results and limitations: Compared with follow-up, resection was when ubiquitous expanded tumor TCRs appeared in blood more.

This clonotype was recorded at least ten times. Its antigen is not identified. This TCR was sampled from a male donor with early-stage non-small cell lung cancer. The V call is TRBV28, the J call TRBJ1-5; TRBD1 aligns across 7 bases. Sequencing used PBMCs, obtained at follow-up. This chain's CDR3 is CASRQGGSQPQHF. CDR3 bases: TGTGCCAGCCGACAGGGAGGAAGTCAGCCCCAGCATTTT.